Listed below are T cell receptor beta chains from one sample, sequenced in a study of STAT5B mutations in CD4+ large granular lymphocyte leukemia. Only in-frame clones appear in the TCRdb table, and some are missing; sequencing was by immunoSEQ multiplex PCR. The data contain 40,000 to 45,000 clones, 70% to 85% of them seen just once; the ten biggest clones take up about 0.38%. Sequenced material: CD4+ T cells from blood buffy coats. The receptors come from a human donor in good health. CDR3s include the opening cysteine and the closing phenylalanine or tryptophan. A D gene is named only where the DNA matches it firmly. Not every row has a clone size; where given, it reads once, few, many or a size class.

size	V	D	J	CDR3	DNA
once	TRBV14	TRBD1	TRBJ1-1	CASSQQTGASEAFF	TGTGCCAGCAGCCAACAAACAGGGGCCAGTGAAGCTTTCTTT
NA	TRBV7-9	NA	TRBJ1-1	CASSLVGRGSLNTEAFF	TGTGCCAGCAGCTTAGTCGGGCGTGGGTCGTTGAACACTGAAGCTTTCTTT
NA	TRBV2	NA	TRBJ2-7	CASSGVYEQYF	TGTGCCAGTTCAGGGGTCTACGAGCAGTACTTC
NA	TRBV7-2	TRBD1	TRBJ2-5	CASSVQGRGQETQYF	TGTGCCAGCAGCGTCCAGGGCAGGGGGCAGGAGACCCAGTACTTC
NA	TRBV25-1	TRBD2	TRBJ2-2	CASSRAGGTGELFF	TGTGCCAGCAGCCGCGCGGGGGGCACCGGGGAGCTGTTTTTT
NA	TRBV28	NA	TRBJ1-5	CASSLEGGGSQPQHF	TGTGCCAGCAGTTTAGAGGGCGGAGGGAGTCAGCCCCAGCATTTT
NA	TRBV6-5	NA	TRBJ2-7	CASSYSGLGYEQYF	TGTGCCAGCAGTTACTCGGGGCTCGGGTACGAGCAGTACTTC
NA	TRBV4-3	NA	TRBJ2-1	CASSQGLNEQFF	TGCGCCAGCAGCCAGGGGCTCAATGAGCAGTTCTTC
NA	TRBV6-6	NA	TRBJ1-2	CASSYIERRGYTF	TGTGCCAGCAGTTACATCGAACGGAGAGGGTACACCTTC
NA	TRBV30	NA	TRBJ2-5	CAWTAYQETQYF	TGTGCCTGGACAGCGTACCAAGAGACCCAGTACTTC
NA	TRBV28	TRBD1	TRBJ1-4	CASSAPGQGGTKLFF	TGTGCCAGCAGTGCTCCGGGACAGGGGGGGACAAAACTGTTTTTT
NA	TRBV6-1	NA	TRBJ1-5	CASSLQDRGNQPQHF	TGTGCCAGCAGTTTACAGGACAGAGGCAATCAGCCCCAGCATTTT
NA	TRBV4-2	TRBD1	TRBJ1-2	CASSQDGQGAARGYTF	TGTGCCAGCAGCCAAGATGGACAGGGGGCGGCGAGGGGCTACACCTTC
NA	TRBV30	NA	TRBJ1-1	CAWGVGYNTEAFF	TGTGCCTGGGGGGTGGGGTACAACACTGAAGCTTTCTTT
NA	TRBV7-9	NA	TRBJ1-4	CASSPGDRRAEKLFF	TGTGCCAGCAGCCCCGGGGACCGAAGGGCTGAAAAACTGTTTTTT
NA	TRBV5-6	NA	TRBJ1-3	CASSLYPRFAGNTIYF	TGTGCCAGCAGCTTGTATCCTCGTTTCGCTGGAAACACCATATATTTT
NA	TRBV6-5	TRBD2	TRBJ2-7	CASSLRAGETYEQYF	TGTGCCAGCAGTCTTAGAGCGGGGGAAACCTACGAGCAGTACTTC
NA	TRBV7-8	NA	TRBJ1-3	CASSLGQTISGNTIYF	TGTGCCAGCAGCTTAGGGCAGACAATCTCTGGAAACACCATATATTTT
NA	TRBV5-1	NA	TRBJ1-2	CASSLDGGPYGYTF	TGCGCCAGCAGCTTGGACGGCGGTCCCTATGGCTACACCTTC
NA	TRBV2	TRBD2	TRBJ2-3	CASRGLLAGGSTDTQYF	TGTGCCAGCAGAGGATTACTAGCGGGGGGAAGCACAGATACGCAGTATTTT
NA	TRBV6-6	NA	TRBJ2-3	CASRFERDTQYF	TGTGCCAGCAGATTCGAACGGGATACGCAGTATTTT
NA	TRBV28	NA	TRBJ1-2	CASSPGRVSGYTF	TGTGCCAGCAGTCCCGGACGGGTCTCTGGCTACACCTTC
NA	TRBV6-5	NA	TRBJ1-5	CASSITEYSNQPQHF	TGTGCCAGCAGTATCACCGAATATAGCAATCAGCCCCAGCATTTT
NA	TRBV2	TRBD1	TRBJ1-2	CASSEGQNYGYTF	TGTGCCAGCAGTGAGGGACAGAACTATGGCTACACCTTC
few	TRBV6-1	NA	TRBJ1-1	CASSEEVVREAFF	TGTGCCAGCAGTGAAGAAGTCGTCAGAGAAGCTTTCTTT
NA	TRBV2	NA	TRBJ1-2	CASSERGSRYTF	TGTGCCAGCAGTGAACGAGGGAGTCGCTACACCTTC
NA	TRBV18	NA	TRBJ2-5	CASSPLRRGVGVQETQYF	TGTGCCAGCTCACCACTGCGCAGGGGAGTCGGGGTGCAAGAGACCCAGTACTTC
NA	TRBV4-3	NA	TRBJ1-6	CASSRDVRQPLHF	TGCGCCAGCAGCAGGGACGTCCGTCAACCCCTCCACTTT
NA	TRBV7-9	NA	TRBJ2-7	CASSSNYEQYF	TGTGCCAGCAGCTCCAATTACGAGCAGTACTTC
few	TRBV9	TRBD1	TRBJ1-1	CASSDQGGERGAFF	TGTGCCAGCAGTGATCAGGGGGGGGAGAGGGGAGCTTTCTTT
NA	TRBV7-2	TRBD2	TRBJ2-7	CASSLAGGESYEQYF	TGTGCCAGCAGTTTAGCGGGGGGAGAGTCCTACGAGCAGTACTTC
NA	TRBV11-3	TRBD2	TRBJ2-2	CASSMTSGGVGTGELFF	TGTGCCAGCAGCATGACTAGCGGGGGGGTTGGCACCGGGGAGCTGTTTTTT
NA	TRBV28	TRBD2	TRBJ2-1	CASSPLGLGSSYNEQFF	TGTGCCAGCAGTCCCCTGGGACTAGGAAGCTCCTACAATGAGCAGTTCTTC
NA	TRBV6-5	TRBD1	TRBJ1-2	CASSIRQGRYGYTF	TGTGCCAGCAGTATAAGACAGGGGCGGTATGGCTACACCTTC
once	TRBV9	NA	TRBJ1-2	CASSVEGGGSGHGYTF	TGTGCCAGCAGCGTAGAAGGGGGAGGGTCGGGGCATGGCTACACCTTC
few	TRBV30	NA	TRBJ1-1	CAWNVAGGTEAFF	TGTGCCTGGAATGTTGCGGGGGGCACTGAAGCTTTCTTT
NA	TRBV6-5	NA	TRBJ1-1	CASGRLNTEAFF	TGTGCCAGCGGACGGTTGAACACTGAAGCTTTCTTT
NA	TRBV18	TRBD1	TRBJ2-7	CASSPLTGASYEQYF	TGTGCCAGCTCACCATTGACAGGGGCCTCCTACGAGCAGTACTTC
NA	TRBV27	TRBD1	TRBJ2-7	CASGQMGRGFSYEQYF	TGTGCCAGCGGACAAATGGGCAGGGGGTTCTCCTACGAGCAGTACTTC
NA	TRBV2	NA	TRBJ2-3	CASSEIGLAGDTQYF	TGTGCCAGCAGTGAGATAGGTCTAGCAGGGGATACGCAGTATTTT
NA	TRBV7-7	NA	TRBJ1-3	CASSPSGSGNTIYF	TGTGCCAGCAGCCCAAGTGGGTCTGGAAACACCATATATTTT
NA	TRBV18	NA	TRBJ1-1	CASSPSQGVEAFF	TGTGCCAGCTCACCATCTCAAGGAGTTGAAGCTTTCTTT
NA	TRBV5-6	TRBD1	TRBJ1-1	CASRSRGDAIREAFF	TGTGCCAGTAGGAGCAGGGGGGATGCCATACGCGAAGCTTTCTTT
NA	TRBV10-3	NA	TRBJ1-1	CAISIQLGTEAFF	TGTGCCATCAGTATCCAACTGGGGACTGAAGCTTTCTTT
NA	TRBV7-3	NA	TRBJ1-2	CASSLNPEIFGYTF	TGTGCCAGCAGCCTAAACCCAGAAATTTTTGGCTACACCTTC
NA	TRBV18	TRBD2	TRBJ2-3	CASSPTAGGADTQYF	TGTGCCAGCTCACCAACAGCGGGAGGCGCAGATACGCAGTATTTT
NA	TRBV7-2	NA	TRBJ2-7	CASSPLYVEQYF	TGTGCCAGCAGCCCCCTTTATGTCGAGCAGTACTTC
medium-sized	TRBV30	NA	TRBJ1-2	CAGQGALRHGYTF	TGTGCTGGGCAGGGCGCGCTTAGGCATGGCTACACCTTC
few	TRBV2	NA	TRBJ1-5	CASREQGNVGQPQHF	TGTGCCAGCAGGGAACAGGGAAATGTCGGTCAGCCCCAGCATTTT
NA	TRBV6-6	NA	TRBJ1-5	CASSYVRDNQPQHF	TGTGCCAGCAGTTATGTCAGGGACAATCAGCCCCAGCATTTT
NA	TRBV9	NA	TRBJ2-6	CASMGDSGANVLTF	TGTGCCAGTATGGGGGATTCTGGGGCCAACGTCCTGACTTTC
NA	TRBV5-4	TRBD1	TRBJ2-1	CASSSRDRGNEQFF	TGTGCCAGCAGCTCCCGGGACAGGGGCAATGAGCAGTTCTTC
few	TRBV7-2	NA	TRBJ1-2	CASSLGQVYHYGYTF	TGTGCCAGCAGCTTAGGACAGGTTTACCACTATGGCTACACCTTC
NA	TRBV28	NA	TRBJ1-2	CASSLPSGYTF	TGTGCCAGCAGTTTGCCTTCTGGCTACACCTTC
NA	TRBV10-1	TRBD2	TRBJ2-3	CASSKEGGLAGSTDTQYF	TGCGCCAGCAGTAAGGAGGGGGGACTAGCGGGATCCACAGATACGCAGTATTTT
NA	TRBV30	NA	TRBJ1-5	CAWSQGTSSQPQHF	TGTGCCTGGAGTCAAGGGACATCTAGTCAGCCCCAGCATTTT
NA	TRBV28	NA	TRBJ1-2	CASSLPVGIGYGYTF	TGTGCCAGCAGCCTTCCCGTCGGGATTGGCTATGGCTACACCTTC
NA	TRBV7-9	NA	TRBJ2-5	CASSLYSGIKETQYF	TGTGCCAGCAGCTTATATTCGGGCATCAAGGAGACCCAGTACTTC
NA	TRBV30	NA	TRBJ1-2	CAWSVLGSNYGYTF	TGTGCCTGGAGTGTCCTGGGAAGTAACTATGGCTACACCTTC